This T cell receptor (beta chain) was sequenced in a study of immune heterogeneity within non-small cell lung tumors. With around 0.6 ug used per sample, the template was genomic DNA from bulk tumor. Several biopsies per primary tumor, spaced far apart, were taken during surgery. Before undergoing curative surgery, patients had newly diagnosed non-small cell lung cancer that was untreated. The CDR3 sequence is 17 residues long. Germline CDR1 and CDR2: LGHDT and YNNKEL (reference sequence). J was trimmed by 0 bases and V by 4 bases; bases with no gene match: 6. This clonotype was picked up a small number of times. For the TCR beta CDR3, multiplex PCR with 32 V and 13 J primers performed the amplification. One entry per CDR3 protein, called by TCRdb with MiXCR from the multiplex PCR reads. The sample records 20,000 to 25,000 distinct CDR3 sequences, 27% being singletons.

The chain joins TRBV3-1 to TRBJ2-6; TRBD1 matches 7 bases. The TCR was taken from a man aged 40-49 years with non-small cell lung cancer. The material sequenced was lung tumor tissue. Here the CDR3 reads CASSRGTVISGANVLTF. The CDR3 DNA reads TGTGCCAGCAGCCGAGGGACAGTTATCTCTGGGGCCAACGTCCTGACTTTC.